This TCR beta chain was found in a study of T cells in Graves' hyperthyroidism and ophthalmopathy (dated by TCRdb to 2018 to 2020). With regard to the full study: Peripheral blood was collected at initial diagnosis, before any treatment. TCR V-J signatures able to tell the groups apart were searched for in a discovery cohort of about a hundred patients, of whom more than 40 had Graves' ophthalmopathy and roughly 57 had stable Graves' hyperthyroidism. Prospective prediction of ophthalmopathy was tested in an independent validation cohort consisting of fewer than 20 hyperthyroidism patients and some 16 patients who later progressed to ophthalmopathy. For training and testing, the 80 to 100 patients in the discovery cohort were randomly divided in a 7:3 ratio. Thyroid tissue and blood T-cell repertoires from six or seven Graves' hyperthyroidism patients were also compared in the study. After blood sampling, hyperthyroidism patients were treated with methimazole at a starting dose of 30 mg daily, and ophthalmopathy patients were treated with high-dose intravenous methylprednisolone. The paper reports TCR Vbeta CDR3 sequencing of approximately 140 peripheral blood samples: some 41 ophthalmopathy, fewer than 85 hyperthyroidism and around 17 progressor patients.

The study at large found these results: In validation, progression to ophthalmopathy was predicted by the model with approximately 67% sensitivity and just over 72% specificity, a median of around 5.9 months before onset. A model built on a 13 V-J signature distinguished ophthalmopathy from stable hyperthyroidism, reaching 85% to 90% sensitivity and under 84% specificity in cross-validation and 80%/75% in testing. Most expanded thyroid clonotypes (frequency above 0.001) were also detected in blood, a finding suggesting that blood repertoires may reflect thyroid immune responses. No statistical method was used to set the sample size in advance, and investigators knew the group allocation.

Concerning this clonotype itself: Its antigen is currently not known. Per-base qualities were not stored, and no clone one base away is much larger.

The TCR beta CDR3 regions were amplified from the RNA transcripts. The first round of RT-PCR for the TCR CDR3 was performed with the HTBI primer set and the Qiagen OneStep RT-PCR kit. The libraries were constructed in a second round of multiplex PCR and then size-selected and purified. Libraries were sequenced paired-end with 100 bp reads on an Illumina HiSeq2000. The paper's processing steps were these. SOAPnuke was used to process the raw data, throwing out any read that contained adapters or uncalled bases, had a mean Phred below 15, or lacked an exact constant-primer or identifier match. High-quality paired reads were merged using COPE v1.2.5, and each unique nucleotide sequence was defined as a clonotype. Clonotypes were aligned to IMGT TRBV, TRBD and TRBJ reference segments using MiTCR v1.1. Analysis was restricted to V-J combinations with a frequency above 0.0001, which covered just over 98% of repertoires. A TCS score was defined as the ratio of F50 (clonal expansion) to E x V (chaos), with BLOSUM62-based TCRdist applied between CDR3 peptides within each V-J. Welch's t-statistics and random forest reduced several hundred V-J features to 10 to 15, which were used in a naive Bayes classifier (R e1071). The public reads were reprocessed in TCRdb via fastp at Q25 and MiXCR, keeping in-frame beta chains. Rows matching on CDR3 protein sequence are summarized as one entry with the most common DNA and genes. TCRdb assigned the V and J calls; the authors' analysis was not used. The sample includes roughly 170,000 distinct CDR3 sequences, with around 15% observed a single time. About 29% of the sample rests with the top ten.

The germline V gene supplies CDR1 SGHDT and CDR2 YYEEEE. The cysteine opens and the phenylalanine closes a CDR3 of 13 amino acids. Only CDR3 DNA remains: 39 bases, in frame from the first base. V is reduced by 5 bases and J by 5 bases, leaving a spacing of 11 bases between them. Stable Graves' hyperthyroidism was defined as no progression to ophthalmopathy during 18 months of follow-up. Hyperthyroidism patients were newly diagnosed, had a disease duration of under 2 months, and were aged 18 to 65 years. Patients with uncontrolled infections, other autoimmune diseases, pregnancy or lactation were excluded. Diagnoses relied on clinical symptoms, serum thyroxine and TRAb, thyroid ultrasound and orbital computed tomography. PBMCs were separated from 10 ml of fresh peripheral blood using Ficoll-Paque density gradient centrifugation. Total RNA was extracted with Trizol reagent, and quality was checked on an Agilent 2100 Bioanalyzer.

The receptor's source is a woman in her 50s with Graves' hyperthyroidism. Sequencing was performed on blood. The V gene is TRBV5-6 and the J gene is TRBJ2-1, with the identity of the D gene unclear. CDR3 reads: CASRQTFNNEQFF. The nucleotides read TGTGCCAGCAGGCAGACCTTTAACAATGAGCAGTTCTTC.